Below, 30 T cell receptor beta chains from the same sample are listed, as sequenced in a study of cytomegalovirus exposure and HLA in healthy donors. In the PCR, 60 Vbeta and 13 Jbeta primers were used. Only in-frame clones appear in the TCRdb table, and some are missing; sequencing was by immunoSEQ multiplex PCR. The sample lists more than 60,000 clones; 77% were seen once. Sample: PBMCs. The receptor source for this set is a male donor in good health and CMV-seropositive.

This chain connects TRBV29-1 to TRBJ2-4; 10 nucleotides match TRBD1. CDR1 is SQVTM, CDR2 ANQGSEA, per germline. The length of the CDR3 is 12 residues. Trimming at V came to 3 bases and at J to 15 bases, leaving 8 bases not matched to a gene. The CDR3: CSVERSGTGVYF. DNA of the CDR3: TGCAGCGTTGAGAGGTCCGGGACAGGGGTGTACTTC.

The chain carries TRBV29-1 and TRBJ2-1, with D possibly being TRBD2 (5 bases). V lost 7 bases to trimming and J lost 9 bases, with 13 bases between them. The germline V gene encodes CDR1 SQVTM and CDR2 ANQGSEA. The CDR3 contains 11 residues. The CDR3 coding sequence is TGCAGCGGCCGTATAGGGAGTGAGCAGTTCTTC. Translation: CSGRIGSEQFF.

J is TRBJ2-3 and V is TRBV2; D ambiguous. The CDR3 runs 14 residues. V dropped 11 bases and J dropped 0 bases, with 15 bases sitting between them. Germline V gene data show CDR1 as SNHLY and CDR2 as FYNNEI. CDR3 sequence reads: CAFYSIPSTDTQYF. Here the CDR3 DNA reads TGTGCCTTTTATAGTATACCGAGCACAGATACGCAGTATTTT.

The V call is TRBV6-7, the J call TRBJ2-5; 7 nucleotides agree with TRBD2. TRBV6-7 is labeled an ORF, and its function is uncertain. J gave up 2 bases and V 6 bases, and 15 bases lay outside the gene matches. The CDR3 covers 17 residues. CDR3 sequence (DNA): TGTGCCAGCAGATATCGGACTAGTCCTACCGGGCAAGAGACCCAGTACTTC. Translated: CASRYRTSPTGQETQYF.

This chain joins TRBV19 and TRBJ1-3; D remains unclear. CDR3 length equals 14 residues. Germline V gene sequence: CDR1 LNHDA, CDR2 SQIVND (reference sequence). V dropped 5 bases and J dropped 0 bases, with 8 bases sitting between them. DNA of the CDR3: TGTGCCAGTAGTCCCACTCTCTCTGGAAACACCATATATTTT. Protein sequence: CASSPTLSGNTIYF.

The rearrangement links TRBV5-1 to TRBJ2-1, with 9 positions matching TRBD1. The germline CDR1 and CDR2 sequences are SGHRS and YFSETQ. The ends lost 3 bases at V and 6 bases at J; junction bases unmatched: 4. The CDR3 is 14 residues long. Here the CDR3 DNA reads TGCGCCAGCAGCTCGGGACAGGGAGGCAATGAGCAGTTCTTC. It codes for CASSSGQGGNEQFF. The complete variable domain, with remaining parts taken from reference TRBV5-1 and TRBJ2-1, reads KAGVTQTPRYLIKTRGQQVTLSCSPISGHRSVSWYQQTPGQGLQFLFEYFSETQRNKGNFPGRFSGRQFSNSRSEMNVSTLELGDSALYLCASSSGQGGNEQFFGPGTRLTVL.

The chain uses TRBV27 and TRBJ2-6; 8 bases are shared with TRBD1. The CDR3 covers 17 residues. V was clipped by 10 bases and J by 0 bases; unmatched bases: 11. CDR1 is MNHEY, CDR2 SMNVEV, per germline (reference sequence). The CDR3 DNA reads TGTGCCACCTCCTCGGGACAGGTTGGCTCTGGGGCCAACGTCCTGACTTTC. This sequence encodes CATSSGQVGSGANVLTF.

The chain carries TRBV11-3 and TRBJ2-7; possibly TRBD1 for D (5 bases). The V end lost 1 base, the J end lost 3 bases, and 10 bases lay between the germline ends. This CDR3 is 14 amino acids long. CDR1 and CDR2 from the germline V gene are SGHNT and YENEEA. CDR3 amino acids: CASSLGQGYYEQYF. Here the CDR3 DNA reads TGTGCCAGCAGCTTAGGGCAGGGCTACTACGAGCAGTACTTC.

Notes on this clone: One end of the junction varies from germline; a read error may be responsible. The chain combines TRBV6-5 with TRBJ1-1; 8 nucleotides agree with TRBD1. The CDR3 runs to 15 residues. Germline V gene data show CDR1 as MNHEY and CDR2 as SVGAGI. CDR3 nucleotides: TGTGCCGGCAGCCGACAGGGGCGAGGGAACACTGAAGCTTTCTTT. Its translation is CAGSRQGRGNTEAFF.

The chain uses TRBV7-2 and TRBJ1-1, with D possibly being TRBD1 (6 bases). The CDR3 totals 12 residues. Between the trimmed V and J ends, which lost 6 bases and 11 bases, there was a span of 16 bases. Germline V CDR1 and CDR2: SGHTA, FQGNSA. The chain's CDR3 is CASSGTYRGAFF. The DNA for the CDR3 is TGTGCCAGCAGTGGGACATACCGAGGGGCTTTCTTT. The full variable domain, completed using reference TRBV7-2 and TRBJ1-1, is GAGVSQSPSNKVTEKGKDVELRCDPISGHTALYWYRQSLGQGLEFLIYFQGNSAPDKSGLPSDRFSAERTGGSVSTLTIQRTQQEDSAVYLCASSGTYRGAFFGQGTRLTVV.

The chain is built from TRBV7-9 and TRBJ2-5; a possible D gene is TRBD2 (5 bases). Trimming shortened V by 5 bases and J by 4 bases, and 14 bases separated the two germline ends. The V gene's germline CDR1 is SEHNR and CDR2 FQNEAQ (reference sequence). The CDR3 runs to 14 residues. The CDR3 loop reads CASSTEGTRETQYF. The CDR3 coding sequence is TGTGCCAGCAGCACCGAGGGAACGAGAGAGACCCAGTACTTC.

This chain joins TRBV4-2 and TRBJ1-6; the match to TRBD1 covers 9 bases. The CDR3 sequence is 18 residues long. From germline, CDR1 is LGHNA and CDR2 YNFKEQ. The J segment lost 6 bases and the V segment lost 2 bases, leaving 11 bases of the junction unmatched. This CDR3 is CASSQIPGQGAFNSPLHF. CDR3 in DNA: TGTGCCAGCAGCCAAATCCCGGGACAGGGAGCGTTTAATTCACCCCTCCACTTT.

In this sample, this clone turned up once. This chain connects TRBV27 to TRBJ2-5; 10 bases line up with TRBD2. This CDR3 spans 17 amino acids. The J segment lost 3 bases and the V segment lost 5 bases, leaving 12 bases of the junction unmatched. Germline loops: CDR1 MNHEY, CDR2 SMNVEV (reference sequence). CDR3 bases: TGTGCCAGCAGTCCGCGGAGAGCGGGGGGGCCAGAAGAGACCCAGTACTTC. Translation: CASSPRRAGGPEETQYF.

V gene TRBV4-1 combines with J gene TRBJ1-1; tentatively, D is TRBD1 (5 bases). V shed 3 bases and J shed 2 bases, with 10 bases lying between them. The CDR3 is made up of 14 amino acids. The germline CDR1 and CDR2 sequences are MGHRA and YSYEKL. DNA of the CDR3: TGCGCCAGCAGCCACCCCGACAGTAACACTGAAGCTTTCTTT. The encoded protein is CASSHPDSNTEAFF.

In its sample, this clone was seen a few times. The chain employs TRBV7-8 and TRBJ1-4; a weak D match, TRBD1 (5 bases). Trimming pared 5 bases from V and 7 bases from J, leaving 14 bases between. CDR1 SGHVS and CDR2 FQNEAQ come from the germline V gene. This CDR3 spans 14 amino acids. CDR3 protein: CASSLGGTVEKLFF. DNA of the CDR3: TGTGCCAGCAGCCTGGGTGGGACTGTTGAAAAACTGTTTTTT.

The CDR3 sequence is CAWSASEQYF. The DNA of the CDR3 is TGTGCCTGGAGTGCTTCCGAGCAGTACTTC. The V gene is TRBV30, the J gene TRBJ2-7, with D unclear. The CDR3 covers 10 residues. Germline V gene data show CDR1 as GTSNPN and CDR2 as SVGIG (reference sequence). V dropped 1 base and J dropped 6 bases, with 4 bases sitting between them.

This rearrangement joins TRBV5-1 to TRBJ2-7; 9 nucleotides match TRBD1. With V trimmed by 4 bases and J by 6 bases, 5 bases remained unmatched. Germline V CDR1 and CDR2: SGHRS, YFSETQ. The CDR3 is made up of 13 amino acids. This CDR3 is CASSPQGAGEQYF. The CDR3 bases are TGCGCCAGCAGCCCACAGGGGGCAGGCGAGCAGTACTTC.

The chain is built from TRBV13 and TRBJ2-5, with 7 bases lining up with TRBD2. V was pared by 5 bases and J by 1 base, with 16 bases of the junction left unmatched. CDR3 length: 18 residues. Per germline, CDR1 PRHDT and CDR2 FYEKMQ (reference sequence). The CDR3 is CASSVRGAPRGIQETQYF. CDR3 DNA sequence: TGTGCCAGCAGCGTCAGAGGGGCCCCGCGGGGGATCCAAGAGACCCAGTACTTC.

On this clone: The junction does not match germline at one end; this may be a read error. The chain joins TRBV7-7 to TRBJ2-1; 7 positions match TRBD2. Germline-derived CDR1 and CDR2 are SSHAT and FNYEAQ (reference sequence). The CDR3 contains 15 residues. The CDR3 DNA reads as TGTGCTAGCAGCTTAGCGCAGAGCGGGGTTTCCAAGCAGTTCTTC. This sequence encodes CASSLAQSGVSKQFF.

The table lists this clone with a count of one. The V and J genes are TRBV6-5 and TRBJ1-1; no reliable D call. Per the germline V gene, CDR1 is MNHEY and CDR2 is SVGAGI. V was shortened by 2 bases and J by 2 bases, with 6 bases between the two germline ends. This CDR3 has 13 amino acids. CDR3 residues: CASSYIENTEAFF. The DNA for the CDR3 is TGTGCCAGCAGTTACATAGAAAACACTGAAGCTTTCTTT.

This chain links TRBV4-2 with TRBJ2-5; perhaps TRBD1 as D (6 bases). Looked up from germline, CDR1 is LGHNA and CDR2 is YNFKEQ. The length of the CDR3 is 15 residues. The germline V and J ends were trimmed by 4 bases and 2 bases, with 14 bases remaining between them. The CDR3 spells CASSPPGQGQETQYF. The DNA of the CDR3 is TGTGCCAGCAGCCCCCCCGGGCAGGGGCAAGAGACCCAGTACTTC.

The genes are TRBV10-3 and TRBJ1-1; D is perhaps TRBD1 (5 bases). V shed 8 bases and J shed 1 base, with 11 bases lying between them. Germline CDR1 ENHRY, CDR2 SYGVKD. The CDR3 runs to 13 residues. The CDR3: CAIARQQNTEAFF. CDR3 bases: TGTGCCATCGCCAGACAGCAGAACACTGAAGCTTTCTTT.

This clone has just a few counts. This chain connects TRBV6-1 to TRBJ1-6; possible D gene TRBD1, 5 bases. The V end lost 1 base, the J end lost 10 bases, and 14 bases lay between the germline ends. The CDR3 contains 15 residues. The germline CDR1 and CDR2 sequences are MNHNS and SASEGT. CDR3: CASSEDPGGESPLHF. The CDR3 nucleotides are TGTGCCAGCAGTGAAGATCCGGGGGGGGAATCACCCCTCCACTTT.

The chain recombines TRBV29-1 with TRBJ2-6; 7 nucleotides align to TRBD2. The CDR3 length is 18 residues. V dropped 7 bases and J dropped 1; count of bases not matched to a gene: 16. The germline V gene encodes CDR1 SQVTM and CDR2 ANQGSEA. The chain's CDR3 is CSGPPGGGSTSGANVLTF. The CDR3 DNA reads as TGCAGCGGACCCCCTGGCGGGGGTTCCACTTCTGGGGCCAACGTCCTGACTTTC.

The rearrangement links TRBV2 to TRBJ2-4; 12 bases match TRBD1. This CDR3 is built from 15 residues. Germline CDR1 reads SNHLY; CDR2 reads FYNNEI. Trimming cost V 11 bases and J 7 bases; bases outside gene matches: 12. CDR3 sequence (DNA): TGTGCCTGCAACCCTGGGACAGGGGGCTTGAACATTCAGTACTTC. Its translation: CACNPGTGGLNIQYF.

The rearrangement links TRBV2 to TRBJ1-2; 8 nucleotides agree with TRBD1. The V gene end was trimmed by 6 bases and the J gene end by 2 bases; junction bases not matched to a gene: 5. The CDR3 consists of 14 residues. The germline V gene has CDR1 SNHLY and CDR2 FYNNEI. The CDR3 here is CASRRQGRNYGYTF. DNA of the CDR3: TGTGCCAGCAGACGACAGGGGAGAAACTATGGCTACACCTTC. The variable domain in full, completed from reference TRBV2 and TRBJ1-2, reads EPEVTQTPSHQVTQMGQEVILRCVPISNHLYFYWYRQILGQKVEFLVSFYNNEISEKSEIFDDQFSVERPDGSNFTLKIRSTKLEDSAMYFCASRRQGRNYGYTFGSGTRLTVV.

The chain carries TRBV11-2 and TRBJ1-2; TRBD1 matches at 7 bases. Germline loops: CDR1 SGHAT, CDR2 FQNNGV. V was clipped by 5 bases and J by 4 bases; unmatched bases: 7. This CDR3 comprises 14 residues. CDR3 in DNA: TGTGCCAGCAGCGCGGGACAGTTTGTCTATGGCTACACCTTC. Translation gives CASSAGQFVYGYTF.

The chain employs TRBV5-4 and TRBJ1-1, with D uncertain. Germline values: CDR1 SGHNT, CDR2 YYREEE (reference sequence). The germline V and J ends were trimmed by 3 bases and 6 bases, with 9 bases remaining between them. CDR3 length equals 12 residues. Here the CDR3 DNA reads TGTGCCAGCAGCTCCGGTGGTCCTGAAGCTTTCTTT. This translates into CASSSGGPEAFF.

The rearrangement uses TRBV13 and TRBJ1-1; 8 bases map to TRBD1. V lost 6 bases and J lost 1; bases outside the gene matches: 4. The length of the CDR3 is 14 residues. From germline, CDR1 is PRHDT and CDR2 FYEKMQ (reference sequence). CDR3 amino acids: CASRARGPNTEAFF. Here the CDR3 DNA reads TGTGCCAGCAGGGCCAGGGGGCCGAACACTGAAGCTTTCTTT.

In DNA, the CDR3 is TGTGCCAGCAGCTTGGGGGGCAGCTACTACGAGCAGTACTTC. It codes for CASSLGGSYYEQYF. The genes are TRBV5-6 and TRBJ2-7; TRBD1 might be the D (5 bases). This CDR3 spans 14 amino acids. Germline V gene data show CDR1 as SGHDT and CDR2 as YYEEEE. V lost 0 bases and J lost 3, with 10 bases in between.